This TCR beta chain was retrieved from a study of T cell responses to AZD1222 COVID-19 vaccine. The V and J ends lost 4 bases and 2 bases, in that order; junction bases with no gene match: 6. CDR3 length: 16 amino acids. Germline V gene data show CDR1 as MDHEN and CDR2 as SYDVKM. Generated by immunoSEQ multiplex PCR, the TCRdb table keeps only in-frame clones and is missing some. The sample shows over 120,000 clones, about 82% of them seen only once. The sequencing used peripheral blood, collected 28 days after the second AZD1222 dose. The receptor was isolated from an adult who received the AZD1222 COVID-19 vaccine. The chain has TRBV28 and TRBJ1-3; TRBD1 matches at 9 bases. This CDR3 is CASSSLGQGAGNTIYF. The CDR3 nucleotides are TGTGCCAGCAGTTCCCTGGGACAGGGAGCTGGAAACACCATATATTTT.